The rows below give T cell receptor beta chains drawn from one sample of a study of post-analysis software for immune sequencing data. TCRdb independently ran MiXCR on the PCR reads; one entry per CDR3 protein. The sample holds 750,000 to 900,000 distinct CDR3 sequences, 40% to 55% seen once. Sequencing used blood. The receptors here all came from a girl aged 10 to 17 with multiple sclerosis. The CDR3 runs from the conserved cysteine through the conserved F or W. The D gene is left open where the match is weak. Size is stated for part of the rows, as once, few or many counts, or as a class when the clone is expanded.

D	V	size	J	CDR3	DNA
.	TRBV25-1	.	TRBJ2-5	CASTARLQETQYF	TGTGCCAGCACGGCTCGGTTACAAGAGACCCAGTACTTC
TRBD2	TRBV7-9	.	TRBJ2-1	CASSLASGSDHEQFF	TGTGCCAGCAGCTTAGCTAGCGGGAGTGACCATGAGCAGTTCTTC
TRBD2	TRBV10-2	.	TRBJ2-3	CASSGGTSGKDTQYF	TGCGCCAGCAGTGGGGGGACTAGCGGGAAAGATACGCAGTATTTT
.	TRBV27	.	TRBJ2-1	CASTLGPYNEQFF	TGTGCCAGCACCCTCGGACCCTACAATGAGCAGTTCTTC
TRBD2	TRBV3-1	once	TRBJ2-6	CASSRRGTSVTSGANVLTF	TGTGCCAGCAGCCGAAGAGGGACTAGCGTAACTTCTGGGGCCAACGTCCTGACTTTC
TRBD2	TRBV12-3/TRBV12-4	.	TRBJ2-7	CASTNRNSGRGEQYF	TGTGCCAGCACCAACCGAAATAGCGGGAGGGGCGAGCAGTACTTC
.	TRBV10-3	.	TRBJ1-5	CAISEWEDQPQHF	TGTGCCATCAGTGAGTGGGAGGATCAGCCCCAGCATTTT
.	TRBV28	few	TRBJ2-5	CASNPQGGEYQETQYF	TGTGCCAGCAACCCCCAGGGGGGAGAGTACCAAGAGACCCAGTACTTC
.	TRBV6-5	few	TRBJ1-1	CASSYSWQGRDTEAFF	TGTGCCAGCAGTTACTCCTGGCAGGGAAGGGACACTGAAGCTTTCTTT
.	TRBV29-1	few	TRBJ2-3	CSVDLRDVAQYF	TGCAGCGTTGACTTGCGGGACGTCGCGCAGTATTTT
.	TRBV7-8	few	TRBJ2-1	CASSKLSSYNEQFF	TGTGCCAGCAGCAAACTAAGCTCCTACAATGAGCAGTTCTTC
TRBD2	TRBV7-8	.	TRBJ2-2	CASSPLPGLAETGELFF	TGTGCCAGCAGCCCGTTACCGGGACTAGCGGAAACCGGGGAGCTGTTTTTT
TRBD1	TRBV5-1	few	TRBJ2-7	CASSVRQGTAYEQYF	TGCGCCAGCAGCGTGCGACAGGGGACCGCCTACGAGCAGTACTTC
.	TRBV7-2	few	TRBJ1-2	CASSPRRRLGYTF	TGTGCCAGCAGCCCTCGGCGTCGTCTAGGCTACACCTTC
.	TRBV6-2/TRBV6-3	.	TRBJ2-7	CASSSSWTINEQYF	TGTGCCAGCAGTTCTTCATGGACAATCAACGAGCAGTACTTC
.	TRBV5-1	few	TRBJ1-2	CASSLLSGTDSNYGYTF	TGCGCCAGCAGCTTGCTTTCCGGGACGGACTCTAACTATGGCTACACCTTC
TRBD1	TRBV29-1	.	TRBJ1-4	CSVSQGVHNEKLFF	TGCAGCGTGAGCCAGGGGGTCCATAATGAAAAACTGTTTTTT
TRBD1	TRBV5-1	few	TRBJ1-1	CASRNRGNTEAFF	TGCGCCAGCAGGAACAGGGGGAACACTGAAGCTTTCTTT
.	TRBV7-8	.	TRBJ2-1	CASSSERLSYNEQFF	TGTGCCAGCAGCTCCGAGCGGCTGTCCTACAATGAGCAGTTCTTC
.	TRBV13	few	TRBJ1-2	CASSFYRQSADYGYTF	TGTGCCAGCAGCTTTTACCGACAGTCCGCTGACTATGGCTACACCTTC
.	TRBV7-2	few	TRBJ2-1	CASSHPGLYNEQFF	TGTGCCAGCAGCCATCCAGGACTCTACAATGAGCAGTTCTTC
TRBD2	TRBV7-2	.	TRBJ2-3	CASRPRGLAISTDTQYF	TGTGCCAGCAGGCCTCGAGGACTAGCGATTAGCACAGATACGCAGTATTTT
.	TRBV20-1	.	TRBJ2-1	CSARERLSDEQFF	TGCAGTGCTAGAGAGAGACTTTCGGATGAGCAGTTCTTC
.	TRBV6-5	.	TRBJ2-4	CASSYTTGHHPKNIQYF	TGTGCCAGCAGTTACACAACGGGACACCATCCCAAAAACATTCAGTACTTC
TRBD2	TRBV7-2	.	TRBJ2-7	CASSFLRLATYEQYF	TGTGCCAGCAGCTTTCTCAGACTAGCGACCTACGAGCAGTACTTC
.	TRBV6-1	.	TRBJ1-5	CASSEGWTQPQHF	TGTGCCAGCAGTGAAGGATGGACCCAGCCCCAGCATTTT
.	TRBV9	many	TRBJ2-3	CASSSQGSDTQYF	TGTGCCAGCAGTTCCCAGGGTTCGGATACGCAGTATTTT
TRBD2	TRBV29-1	.	TRBJ2-7	CSVEGLAGVSYEQYF	TGCAGCGTTGAGGGCCTAGCGGGGGTATCCTACGAGCAGTACTTC